Each of the 25 T cell receptor beta chains below was sequenced from the same sample in a study of CD4 T cells in relation to SARS-CoV-2 and coronaviruses (dated by TCRdb to about 2021). These receptors' antigens are unknown. Library generation was performed with the immunoSEQ multiplex PCR assay. TCRdb stores this immuneACCESS table with in-frame sequences only. Part of the clones is absent; in the studies checked, under half of the shortfall reflects unresolved V genes, and no reason is known for the rest. The sample profile shows 35,000 or so clones; approximately 83% of them were found once. The ten largest clones add up to 6.6% of the sample. Sequencing was performed on naive CD4+ T cells from PBMCs, cultured in vitro. The cell subset or site label here, explained by the study, means: naive CD4+ T cells isolated by negative enrichment. The source of these receptors is an adult with COVID-19.

The chain has TRBV15 and TRBJ2-7, with 7 nucleotides matching TRBD1. The CDR3 length is 15 residues. V dropped 6 bases and J dropped 2; count of bases not matched to a gene: 10. CDR1 is LNHNV, CDR2 YYDKDF, per germline (reference sequence). CDR3 in DNA: TGTGCCACCAGTCATACGACAGGGAAGCCCTACGAGCAGTACTTC. It is translated as CATSHTTGKPYEQYF.

The chain combines TRBV5-6 with TRBJ1-1; D is possibly TRBD1 (5 bases). Trimming removed 1 base from V and 5 bases from J, with 27 bases in between. The CDR3 consists of 19 residues. CDR1 is SGHDT, CDR2 YYEEEE, per germline. The CDR3 DNA is TGTGCCAGCAGCTTGATGCGGTTTCGGCAGGGAATTTTTGGGACTGAAGCTTTCTTT. It codes for CASSLMRFRQGIFGTEAFF.

The rearrangement uses TRBV7-9 and TRBJ1-1; no reliable D call. V lost 10 bases, J lost 10 bases, and 7 bases lay in between. Germline CDR1 SEHNR, CDR2 FQNEAQ (reference sequence). This CDR3 is built from 8 residues. CDR3 sequence reads: CATRPAFF. The CDR3 nucleotides read TGTGCCACCCGTCCAGCTTTCTTT. Full variable domain (rest looked up from reference TRBV7-9 and TRBJ1-1): DTGVSQNPRHKITKRGQNVTFRCDPISEHNRLYWYRQTLGQGPEFLTYFQNEAQLEKSRLLSDRFSAERPKGSFSTLEIQRTEQGDSAMYLCATRPAFFGQGTRLTVV.

The chain combines TRBV11-1 with TRBJ2-3; 12 bases align to TRBD2. The CDR3 has 15 amino acids. Germline trimming cut 3 bases from V and 3 bases from J; bases unmatched to any gene: 1. Germline loops: CDR1 SGHAT, CDR2 FQDESV (reference sequence). CDR3 DNA: TGTGCCAGCAGCTTCCTAGCGGGAGGGACAGATACGCAGTATTTT. Amino acid sequence: CASSFLAGGTDTQYF.

This chain links TRBV7-8 with TRBJ2-7, with D unclear. V was clipped by 5 bases and J by 4 bases, with 12 bases between them. The CDR3 consists of 13 residues. CDR1 SGHVS and CDR2 FQNEAQ come from the germline V gene. For the CDR3, the DNA is TGTGCCAGCAGCCCGCGCTTACAATACGAGCAGTACTTC. This encodes CASSPRLQYEQYF.

The chain has TRBV19 and TRBJ2-5; 8 bases map to TRBD1. V lost 5 bases to trimming and J lost 4 bases; unmatched junction nucleotides: 9. Per germline, CDR1 LNHDA and CDR2 SQIVND (reference sequence). The CDR3 spans 15 residues. Here the CDR3 reads CASSLRTGRAETQYF. Here the CDR3 DNA reads TGTGCCAGTAGTCTACGGACAGGGCGGGCAGAGACCCAGTACTTC.

The chain uses TRBV6-5 and TRBJ2-1; 10 nucleotides align to TRBD1. V lost 9 bases to trimming and J lost 8 bases; unmatched junction nucleotides: 13. From germline, CDR1 is MNHEY and CDR2 SVGAGI. This CDR3 is 15 amino acids long. CDR3 protein: CARIDRGQNGHEQFF. The CDR3 nucleotides read TGTGCCAGGATTGACAGGGGGCAAAATGGTCATGAGCAGTTCTTC.

This chain links TRBV29-1 with TRBJ2-2, with TRBD2 matching 9 bases. After removal of 2 bases from V and 6 bases from J, the junction contained 1 base not matched to a gene. This CDR3 is built from 13 residues. Germline V gives CDR1 SQVTM, CDR2 ANQGSEA. CDR3 sequence reads: CSVEKREAGELFF. As DNA, the CDR3 is TGCAGCGTTGAAAAGCGGGAGGCCGGGGAGCTGTTTTTT.

The chain employs TRBV27 and TRBJ2-6; tentatively, D is TRBD1 or TRBD2 (5 bases each). The CDR3 covers 16 residues. The germline V gene has CDR1 MNHEY and CDR2 SMNVEV (reference sequence). V dropped 3 bases and J dropped 0 bases, with 9 bases sitting between them. CDR3 sequence reads: CASSFGDGSGANVLTF. In DNA, the CDR3 is TGTGCCAGCAGTTTCGGGGACGGCTCTGGGGCCAACGTCCTGACTTTC.

The chain joins TRBV30 to TRBJ2-7; 13 positions match TRBD2. V shed 4 bases and J 1 base; nucleotides not matched to a gene: 4. The CDR3 spans 15 residues. The germline V gene encodes CDR1 GTSNPN and CDR2 SVGIG (reference sequence). The CDR3 spells CAWTGTSGTSYEQYF. The CDR3 DNA reads as TGTGCCTGGACCGGGACTAGCGGGACATCCTACGAGCAGTACTTC.

The chain joins TRBV18 to TRBJ2-2; possibly TRBD1 for D (5 bases). CDR1 KGHSH and CDR2 LQKENI come from the germline V gene. Trimming pared 0 bases from V and 9 bases from J, leaving 11 bases between. The CDR3 is made up of 14 amino acids. The CDR3 bases are TGTGCCAGCTCACCACCGCCCCAGGGTTGGGAGCTGTTTTTT. This translates into CASSPPPQGWELFF.

This chain connects TRBV5-5 to TRBJ1-1; 9 positions match TRBD1. CDR1 and CDR2 from the germline V gene are SGHKS and YYEKEE (reference sequence). The junction had 5 bases not matched to a gene; V was cut back by 5 bases and J by 0 bases. This CDR3 is 15 amino acids long. The CDR3 here is CASRPTGGLNTEAFF. The CDR3 nucleotides are TGTGCCAGCAGGCCAACAGGGGGCTTGAACACTGAAGCTTTCTTT.

This clone was picked up one time. This chain uses TRBV4-2 with TRBJ2-3; tentative D call: TRBD2 (5 bases). Germline V CDR1 and CDR2: LGHNA, YNFKEQ. The length of the CDR3 is 17 residues. Between the trimmed V and J ends, which lost 0 bases and 1 base, there was a span of 14 bases. The CDR3 bases are TGTGCCAGCAGCCAAGATACGGTGGGGAGTGGCACAGATACGCAGTATTTT. This codes for CASSQDTVGSGTDTQYF.

V is TRBV9 and J is TRBJ2-5; TRBD1 is a possible D gene (5 bases). Trimming left V 3 bases short and J 1 base short, with 19 bases between. The CDR3 covers 17 residues. CDR1 and CDR2 (germline): SGDLS, YYNGEE. This CDR3 reads CASSERIQGQGQETQYF. CDR3 sequence (DNA): TGTGCCAGCAGCGAGCGCATCCAGGGCCAGGGCCAAGAGACCCAGTACTTC.

The V and J genes are TRBV9 and TRBJ2-5, with D perhaps TRBD1 or TRBD2 (6 bases each). V was pared by 0 bases and J by 5 bases, with 11 bases between. Germline values: CDR1 SGDLS, CDR2 YYNGEE. The CDR3 length is 14 residues. CDR3 loop: CASSVGGARETQYF. CDR3 sequence (DNA): TGTGCCAGCAGCGTAGGGGGGGCTCGGGAGACCCAGTACTTC. Full variable domain (remainder filled in from reference TRBV9 and TRBJ2-5): DSGVTQTPKHLITATGQRVTLRCSPRSGDLSVYWYQQSLDQGLQFLIQYYNGEERAKGNILERFSAQQFPDLHSELNLSSLELGDSALYFCASSVGGARETQYFGPGTRLLVL.

The gene calls are TRBV23-1 and TRBJ2-6, with 8 bases lining up with TRBD1. TRBV23-1 is filed as an ORF, its function uncertain. The CDR3 has 16 residues. V lost 6 bases, J lost 1 base, and 5 bases stayed unmatched. CDR3 amino acids: CASRRDRRSGANVLTF. The CDR3, as DNA: TGCGCCAGCAGACGGGACAGGAGGTCTGGGGCCAACGTCCTGACTTTC.

This clone was observed once. The chain joins TRBV5-6 to TRBJ1-4; perhaps TRBD1 as D (6 bases). V shed 3 bases and J shed 4 bases, with 13 bases lying between them. This CDR3 has 15 residues. Germline-derived CDR1 and CDR2 are SGHDT and YYEEEE. The CDR3 sequence is CASSYRDTVNEKLFF. The CDR3, as DNA: TGTGCCAGCAGCTACCGGGACACCGTTAATGAAAAACTGTTTTTT. The variable domain in full, with the rest retrieved from reference TRBV5-6 and TRBJ1-4, is DAGVTQSPTHLIKTRGQQVTLRCSPKSGHDTVSWYQQALGQGPQFIFQYYEEEERQRGNFPDRFSGHQFPNYSSELNVNALLLGDSALYLCASSYRDTVNEKLFFGSGTQLSVL.

The chain is built from TRBV14 and TRBJ2-2; D remains unclear. The CDR3 contains 16 residues. V shed 1 base and J shed 4 bases, with 13 bases lying between them. CDR1 SGHDN and CDR2 FVKESK come from the germline V gene. CDR3 in DNA: TGTGCCAGCAGCCAAGCGAGCATCAAGGGCACCGGGGAGCTGTTTTTT. This encodes CASSQASIKGTGELFF. The full variable domain, rest sourced from reference TRBV14 and TRBJ2-2, is EAGVTQFPSHSVIEKGQTVTLRCDPISGHDNLYWYRRVMGKEIKFLLHFVKESKQDESGMPNNRFLAERTGGTYSTLKVQPAELEDSGVYFCASSQASIKGTGELFFGEGSRLTVL.

V gene TRBV5-4 combines with J gene TRBJ2-7; maybe TRBD1 (6 bases). Between the trimmed V and J ends, which lost 4 bases and 4 bases, there was a span of 24 bases. Germline values: CDR1 SGHNT, CDR2 YYREEE (reference sequence). This CDR3 is built from 17 residues. The CDR3 sequence: CASSDYYDRTELYEQYF. The DNA of the CDR3 is TGTGCCAGCAGCGACTACTACGACAGGACGGAACTGTACGAGCAGTACTTC.

This chain connects TRBV3-1 (or the pseudogene TRBV3-2) to TRBJ2-1; 8 bases are a match to TRBD1. V shed 4 bases, J shed 5 bases, and the junction held 13 bases outside the gene matches. This CDR3 comprises 17 residues. Germline lookup yields CDR1 LGHDT and CDR2 YNNKEL (reference sequence). The CDR3 bases are TGTGCCAGCAGCCCTGGGACAGGTGTGGGCCTAAACAATGAGCAGTTCTTC. Translation gives CASSPGTGVGLNNEQFF.

The V and J genes are TRBV19 and TRBJ2-3; TRBD2 aligns across 7 bases. Germline V gene sequence: CDR1 LNHDA, CDR2 SQIVND (reference sequence). This CDR3 contains 16 residues. With V trimmed by 3 bases and J by 4 bases, 10 bases remained unmatched. This chain's CDR3 is CASSISWPGRADTQYF. CDR3 sequence (DNA): TGTGCCAGTAGTATTTCTTGGCCGGGGAGGGCAGATACGCAGTATTTT.

The CDR3 sequence is CASRFPRGRNTGELFF. The CDR3 bases are TGTGCCAGCAGGTTCCCCAGGGGGAGAAACACCGGGGAGCTGTTTTTT. V is TRBV28 and J is TRBJ2-2; 7 bases align to TRBD1. Germline V gives CDR1 MDHEN, CDR2 SYDVKM. The J segment lost 2 bases and the V segment lost 6 bases, leaving 9 bases of the junction unmatched. This CDR3 comprises 16 residues.

The chain joins TRBV30 to TRBJ1-6; D unresolved. Germline V CDR1 and CDR2: GTSNPN, SVGIG (reference sequence). The CDR3 covers 14 residues. The V gene lost 0 bases and the J gene lost 8 bases, with 11 bases spanning the gap. As DNA, the CDR3 is TGTGCCTGGAGTGTAGGTTCTGATTATTCACCCCTCCACTTT. This codes for CAWSVGSDYSPLHF.

In this sample, this clone turned up once. V and J are TRBV27 and TRBJ2-5, with 11 nucleotides matching TRBD2. CDR3 length equals 14 residues. Germline CDR1 MNHEY, CDR2 SMNVEV (reference sequence). The V gene end was trimmed by 9 bases and the J gene end by 5 bases; junction bases not matched to a gene: 8. CDR3 region: CARSLAGARETQYF. For the CDR3, the DNA is TGTGCCAGATCACTAGCGGGAGCCCGGGAGACCCAGTACTTC.

This chain uses TRBV4-1 with TRBJ2-7; possible D gene TRBD1, 5 bases. This CDR3 spans 15 amino acids. CDR1 MGHRA and CDR2 YSYEKL come from the germline V gene. Trimming took off 1 base at V and 2 bases at J, with 12 bases between the two ends. CDR3 sequence reads: CASSQVPQVTYEQYF. In DNA, the CDR3 is TGCGCCAGCAGCCAAGTACCACAGGTTACCTACGAGCAGTACTTC.